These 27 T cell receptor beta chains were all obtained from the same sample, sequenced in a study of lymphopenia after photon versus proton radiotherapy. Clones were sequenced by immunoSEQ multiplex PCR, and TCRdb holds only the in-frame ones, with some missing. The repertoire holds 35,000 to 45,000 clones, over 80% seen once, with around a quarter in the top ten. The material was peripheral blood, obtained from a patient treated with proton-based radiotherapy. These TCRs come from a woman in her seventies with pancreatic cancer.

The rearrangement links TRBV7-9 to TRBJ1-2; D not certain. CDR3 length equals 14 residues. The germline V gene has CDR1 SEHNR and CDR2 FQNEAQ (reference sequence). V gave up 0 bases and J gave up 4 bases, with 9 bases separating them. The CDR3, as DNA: TGTGCCAGCAGCTTAGCACAGCAGATCTATGGCTACACCTTC. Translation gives CASSLAQQIYGYTF.

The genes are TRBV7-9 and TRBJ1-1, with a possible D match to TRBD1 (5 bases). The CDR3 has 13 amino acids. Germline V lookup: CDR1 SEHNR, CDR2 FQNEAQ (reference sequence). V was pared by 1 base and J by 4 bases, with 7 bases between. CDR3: CASSLGQITEAFF. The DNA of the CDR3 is TGTGCCAGCAGCTTAGGACAGATCACTGAAGCTTTCTTT.

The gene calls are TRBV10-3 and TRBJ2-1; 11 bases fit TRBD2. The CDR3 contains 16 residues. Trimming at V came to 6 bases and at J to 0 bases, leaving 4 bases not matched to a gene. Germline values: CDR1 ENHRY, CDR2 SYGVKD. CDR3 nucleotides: TGTGCCATCAGGGTTACTAGCGGGGGCTCCTACAATGAGCAGTTCTTC. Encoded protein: CAIRVTSGGSYNEQFF.

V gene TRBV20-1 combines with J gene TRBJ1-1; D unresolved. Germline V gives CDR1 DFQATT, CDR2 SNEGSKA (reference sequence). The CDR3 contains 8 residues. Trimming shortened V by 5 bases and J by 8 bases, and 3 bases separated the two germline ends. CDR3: CSAREAFF. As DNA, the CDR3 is TGCAGTGCTCGCGAAGCTTTCTTT.

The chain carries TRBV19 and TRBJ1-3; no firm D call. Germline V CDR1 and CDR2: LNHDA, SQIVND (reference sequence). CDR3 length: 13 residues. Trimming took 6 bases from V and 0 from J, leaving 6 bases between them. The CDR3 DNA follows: TGTGCCAGTAGGTGGAGCTCTGGAAACACCATATATTTT. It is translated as CASRWSSGNTIYF. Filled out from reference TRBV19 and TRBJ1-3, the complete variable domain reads DGGITQSPKYLFRKEGQNVTLSCEQNLNHDAMYWYRQDPGQGLRLIYYSQIVNDFQKGDIAEGYSVSREKKESFPLTVTSAQKNPTAFYLCASRWSSGNTIYFGEGSWLTVV.

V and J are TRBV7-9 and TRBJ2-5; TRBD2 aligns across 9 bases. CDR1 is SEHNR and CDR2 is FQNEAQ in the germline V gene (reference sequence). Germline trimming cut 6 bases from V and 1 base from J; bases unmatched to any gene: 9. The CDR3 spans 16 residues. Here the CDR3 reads CASRSTSGGGQETQYF. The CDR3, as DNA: TGTGCCAGCAGGTCGACTAGCGGAGGGGGCCAAGAGACCCAGTACTTC.

CDR3 loop: CASSVDRGITDTQYF. CDR3 sequence (DNA): TGTGCCAGCAGCGTCGACAGGGGCATCACAGATACGCAGTATTTT. The genes are TRBV9 and TRBJ2-3; 8 nucleotides match TRBD1. V was clipped by 2 bases and J by 2 bases; unmatched bases: 4. Germline-derived CDR1 and CDR2 are SGDLS and YYNGEE. This CDR3 has 15 residues.

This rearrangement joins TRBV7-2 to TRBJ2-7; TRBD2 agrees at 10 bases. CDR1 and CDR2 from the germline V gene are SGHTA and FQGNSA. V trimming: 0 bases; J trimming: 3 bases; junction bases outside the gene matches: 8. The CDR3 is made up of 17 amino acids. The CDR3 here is CASSLAGTSGTNYEQYF. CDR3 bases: TGTGCCAGCAGCTTAGCGGGAACTAGCGGGACTAACTACGAGCAGTACTTC.

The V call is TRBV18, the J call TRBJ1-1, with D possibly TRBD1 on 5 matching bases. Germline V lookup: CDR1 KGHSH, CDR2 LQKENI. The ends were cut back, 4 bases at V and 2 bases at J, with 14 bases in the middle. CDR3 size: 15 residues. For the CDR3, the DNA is TGTGCCAGCTCACAACCGGGACGGAAAAACACTGAAGCTTTCTTT. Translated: CASSQPGRKNTEAFF.

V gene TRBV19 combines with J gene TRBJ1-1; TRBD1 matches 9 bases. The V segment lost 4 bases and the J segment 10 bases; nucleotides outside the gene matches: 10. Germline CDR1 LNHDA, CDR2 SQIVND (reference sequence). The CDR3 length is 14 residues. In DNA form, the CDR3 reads TGTGCCAGTAGTAAAGCCGGGACAGGGTTAGGAGCTTTCTTT. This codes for CASSKAGTGLGAFF.

CDR3 loop: CAIGQGYGYTF. The DNA of the CDR3 is TGTGCCATCGGACAGGGCTATGGCTACACCTTC. This chain links TRBV28 with TRBJ1-2; TRBD1 matches 8 bases. V shed 10 bases and J 4 bases; nucleotides not matched to a gene: 2. This CDR3 has 11 residues. The germline V gene has CDR1 MDHEN and CDR2 SYDVKM.

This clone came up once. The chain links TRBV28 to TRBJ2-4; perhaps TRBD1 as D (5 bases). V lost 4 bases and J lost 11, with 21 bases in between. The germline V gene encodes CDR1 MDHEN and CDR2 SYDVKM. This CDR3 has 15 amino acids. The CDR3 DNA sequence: TGTGCCAGCAGTTCTACCTCACAGGTGACTCCCCTTCAGTACTTC. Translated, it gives CASSSTSQVTPLQYF.

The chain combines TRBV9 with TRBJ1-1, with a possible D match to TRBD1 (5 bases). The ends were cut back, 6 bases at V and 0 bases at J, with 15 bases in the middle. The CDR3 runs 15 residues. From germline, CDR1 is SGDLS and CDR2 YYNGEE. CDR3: CASKAGTDLNTEAFF. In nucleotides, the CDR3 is TGTGCCAGCAAGGCGGGGACGGATCTGAACACTGAAGCTTTCTTT.

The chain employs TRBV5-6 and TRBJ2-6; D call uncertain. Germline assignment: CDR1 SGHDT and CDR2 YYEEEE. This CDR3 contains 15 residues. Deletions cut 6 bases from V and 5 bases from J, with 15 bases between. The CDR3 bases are TGTGCCAGCATGAGGATCAATAGTCGGGCCAACGTCCTGACTTTC. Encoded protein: CASMRINSRANVLTF.

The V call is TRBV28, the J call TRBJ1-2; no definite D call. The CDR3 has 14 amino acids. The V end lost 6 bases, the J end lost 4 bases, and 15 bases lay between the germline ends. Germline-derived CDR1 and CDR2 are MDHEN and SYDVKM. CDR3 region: CASRLNGQLYGYTF. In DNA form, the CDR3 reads TGTGCCAGCAGACTTAACGGGCAACTCTATGGCTACACCTTC.

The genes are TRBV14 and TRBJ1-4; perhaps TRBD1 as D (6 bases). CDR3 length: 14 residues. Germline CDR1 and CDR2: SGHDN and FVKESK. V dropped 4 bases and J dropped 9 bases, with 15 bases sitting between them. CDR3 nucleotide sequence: TGTGCCAGCAGCCTTTTGACAGGCGGGAAAAAACTGTTTTTT. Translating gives CASSLLTGGKKLFF.

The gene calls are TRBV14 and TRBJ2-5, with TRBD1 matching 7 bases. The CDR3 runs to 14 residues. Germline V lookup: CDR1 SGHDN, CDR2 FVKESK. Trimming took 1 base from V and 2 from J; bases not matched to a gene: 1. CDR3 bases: TGTGCCAGCAGCCAAGTGGGACAGCAAGAGACCCAGTACTTC. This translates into CASSQVGQQETQYF.

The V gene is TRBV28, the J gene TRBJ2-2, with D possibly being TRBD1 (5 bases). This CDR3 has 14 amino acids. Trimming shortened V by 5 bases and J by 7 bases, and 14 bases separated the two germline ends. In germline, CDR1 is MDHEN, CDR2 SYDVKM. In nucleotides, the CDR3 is TGTGCCAGCAGTACCGATTCAGGGTTCGGGGAGCTGTTTTTT. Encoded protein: CASSTDSGFGELFF.

The CDR3 protein is CASSAQGGRDQPQHF. CDR3 in DNA: TGTGCCAGCAGCGCCCAGGGGGGGCGCGATCAGCCCCAGCATTTT. J is TRBJ1-5 and V is TRBV7-9; 7 bases fit TRBD1. The junction had 9 bases not matched to a gene; V was cut back by 5 bases and J by 5 bases. Germline CDR1 reads SEHNR; CDR2 reads FQNEAQ (reference sequence). This CDR3 comprises 15 residues.

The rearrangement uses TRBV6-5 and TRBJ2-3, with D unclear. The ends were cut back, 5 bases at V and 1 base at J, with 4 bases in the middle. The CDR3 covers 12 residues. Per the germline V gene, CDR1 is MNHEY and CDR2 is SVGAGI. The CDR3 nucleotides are TGTGCCAGCAGTAGAGGCACAGATACGCAGTATTTT. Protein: CASSRGTDTQYF.

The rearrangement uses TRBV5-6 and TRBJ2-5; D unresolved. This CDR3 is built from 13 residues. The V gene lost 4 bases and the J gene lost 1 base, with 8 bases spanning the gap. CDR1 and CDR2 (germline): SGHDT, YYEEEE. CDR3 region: CASSRDGQETQYF. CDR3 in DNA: TGTGCCAGCAGCCGAGACGGCCAAGAGACCCAGTACTTC.

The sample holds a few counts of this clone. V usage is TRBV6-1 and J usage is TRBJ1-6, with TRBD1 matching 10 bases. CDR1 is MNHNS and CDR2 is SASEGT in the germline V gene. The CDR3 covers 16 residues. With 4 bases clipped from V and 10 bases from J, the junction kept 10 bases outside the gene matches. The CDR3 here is CASSVASGTGVSPLHF. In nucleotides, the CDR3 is TGTGCCAGCAGTGTGGCCTCCGGGACAGGGGTCTCACCCCTCCACTTT.

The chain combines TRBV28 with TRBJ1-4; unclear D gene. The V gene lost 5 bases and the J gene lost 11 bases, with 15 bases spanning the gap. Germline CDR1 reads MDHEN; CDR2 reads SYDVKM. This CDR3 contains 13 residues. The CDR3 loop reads CASSVGQAGKLFF. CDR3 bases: TGTGCCAGCAGTGTTGGGCAGGCGGGGAAACTGTTTTTT.

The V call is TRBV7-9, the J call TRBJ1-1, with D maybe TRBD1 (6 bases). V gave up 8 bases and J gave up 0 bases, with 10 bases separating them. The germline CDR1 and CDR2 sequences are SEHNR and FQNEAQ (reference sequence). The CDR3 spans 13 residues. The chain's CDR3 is CASPGGMNTEAFF. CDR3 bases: TGTGCCAGCCCGGGGGGCATGAACACTGAAGCTTTCTTT.

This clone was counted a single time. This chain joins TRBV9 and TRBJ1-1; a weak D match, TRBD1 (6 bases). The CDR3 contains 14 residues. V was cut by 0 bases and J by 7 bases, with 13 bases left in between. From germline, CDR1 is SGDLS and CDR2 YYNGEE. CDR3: CASSVEGGYDEAFF. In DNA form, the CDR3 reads TGTGCCAGCAGCGTAGAAGGGGGGTATGATGAAGCTTTCTTT. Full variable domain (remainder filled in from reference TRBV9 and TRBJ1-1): DSGVTQTPKHLITATGQRVTLRCSPRSGDLSVYWYQQSLDQGLQFLIQYYNGEERAKGNILERFSAQQFPDLHSELNLSSLELGDSALYFCASSVEGGYDEAFFGQGTRLTVV.

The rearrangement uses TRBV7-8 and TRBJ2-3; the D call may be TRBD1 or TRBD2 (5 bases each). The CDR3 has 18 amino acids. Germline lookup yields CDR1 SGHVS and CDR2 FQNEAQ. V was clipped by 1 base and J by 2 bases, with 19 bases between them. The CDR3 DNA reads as TGTGCCAGCAGCTTAGGTCAACCAGATTGGGGGACCACAGATACGCAGTATTTT. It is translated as CASSLGQPDWGTTDTQYF.

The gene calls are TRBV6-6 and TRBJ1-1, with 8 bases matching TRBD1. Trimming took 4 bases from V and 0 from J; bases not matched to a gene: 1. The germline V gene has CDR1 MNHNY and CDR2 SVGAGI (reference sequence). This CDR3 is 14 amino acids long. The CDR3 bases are TGTGCCAGCAGTTCACAGGGGGTGAACACTGAAGCTTTCTTT. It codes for CASSSQGVNTEAFF.